This TCR beta chain was observed in a study of blood T cell repertoires in COVID-19. The wider study: PBMCs, B-cell-depleted T cells, or T cells were the source of the cDNA or gDNA that made up the material.

In germline, CDR1 is LGHNA, CDR2 YSLEER. Trimming left V 2 bases short and J 0 bases short, with 9 bases between. This CDR3 is built from 15 residues. Clones were read by immunoSEQ multiplex PCR, and TCRdb kept only the in-frame ones, dropping some. The data hold fewer than 350,000 clones, with approximately 90% observed a single time. This receptor was obtained from a woman aged 60-75 years in a cohort exposed to, infected with or recovered from COVID-19 (not recorded which). The V call is TRBV4-3, the J call TRBJ2-3, with D maybe TRBD1 (5 bases). The sample consisted of PBMCs or T cells enriched from blood (not recorded which). CDR3 nucleotide sequence: TGCGCCAGCAGCCAATCAGGGTTAAGCACAGATACGCAGTATTTT. It is translated as CASSQSGLSTDTQYF.